The subject of this entry is one TCR beta chain. This sample is drawn from a study of T cell changes during pregnancy in multiple sclerosis. Germline V lookup: CDR1 MNHNS, CDR2 SASEGT. V gave up 3 bases and J gave up 8 bases, with 16 bases separating them. The CDR3 spans 14 residues. Using immunoSEQ multiplex PCR, the repertoire was profiled, and TCRdb retains in-frame clones only, with some absent. The sample has under 95,000 clones, 92% seen once; the top ten hold 2% to 2.5%. The source of this sequence is a female donor with multiple sclerosis, enrolled in a pregnancy study. The chain recombines TRBV6-1 with TRBJ1-2; no firm D call. This specimen was peripheral blood, taken after pregnancy. The CDR3 is CASSEVGGRGGYTF. DNA of the CDR3: TGTGCCAGCAGTGAGGTTGGAGGGAGAGGCGGCTACACCTTC.